The rows below give T cell receptor beta chains drawn from one sample of a study of tumor-infiltrating lymphocytes in primary liver carcinoma. TCRdb ran MiXCR on the multiplex PCR reads and lists one entry per CDR3 protein. The data contain 300,000 to 350,000 distinct CDR3 sequences, almost 60% of them singletons. The sequencing input was peripheral blood. These receptors were taken from a woman in her twenties or thirties with primary liver carcinoma and hepatitis B virus infection. The CDR3 runs from the conserved cysteine through the conserved F or W. D genes are given only for firm matches. The size of a clone is reported for some rows only, either as once, few or many, or as a class for expanded clones.

-	-	TRBV6-6	TRBJ2-7	TGTGCCAGCAGGCTAACTAGCCGGAGAACTAGAGGCGAGCAGTACTTC	CASRLTSRRTRGEQYF
-	-	TRBV11-2	TRBJ2-7	TGTGCCTGCAGCTTATGGTTGGGGGCGGTTGAGAAGTACTTC	CACSLWLGAVEKYF
many	-	TRBV11-2	TRBJ2-7	TGTGCCAGCAGCTCCTCCAGGGGTCTCCACGAGCAGTACTTC	CASSSSRGLHEQYF
few	-	TRBV12-3/TRBV12-4	TRBJ2-6	TGTGCCAGCAGTTTTGGACCGAGCTCTGGGGCCAACGTCCTGACTTTC	CASSFGPSSGANVLTF
-	-	TRBV29-1	TRBJ1-1	TGCAGCGTTGAATTGGGTAGGACTGAAGCTTTCTTT	CSVELGRTEAFF
once	-	TRBV12-3/TRBV12-4	TRBJ1-1	TGTGCCAACAGTTTTCCAGGGTCGGGCACTGAAGCTTTCTTT	CANSFPGSGTEAFF
few	-	TRBV10-3	TRBJ2-7	TGTGCCATCGCGGGGGCCGACTACGAGCAGTACTTC	CAIAGADYEQYF
many	TRBD2	TRBV5-1	TRBJ2-1	TGCGCCAGCAGCTTGGCGGGAGGACATAACAATGAGCAGTTCTTC	CASSLAGGHNNEQFF
-	-	TRBV11-2	TRBJ2-1	TGTGTTAGCAGTTTTTCGACTGGGGCAGGGAATGAGCAGTTCTTC	CVSSFSTGAGNEQFF
-	-	TRBV12-3/TRBV12-4	TRBJ2-3	TGTGCCAGCTGTTTATTGGGAGCCACAGATACGCAGTATTTT	CASCLLGATDTQYF
few	TRBD1	TRBV5-1	TRBJ1-1	TGCGCCAGCAGCCTAGGGACAGGGGGCGGAGGAACTGAAGCTTTCTTT	CASSLGTGGGGTEAFF
many	-	TRBV29-1	TRBJ1-3	TGCAGCGTTTCCGTCTCTGGAAACACCATATATTTT	CSVSVSGNTIYF
few	TRBD2	TRBV5-1	TRBJ2-1	TGCGCCAGCAGCCCCTTCGGAGCGGGAGTAGCTGAGCAGTTCTTC	CASSPFGAGVAEQFF
many	-	TRBV12-3/TRBV12-4	TRBJ2-2	TGTGCCAGCAAAGGACTGGGGTACGGGGAGCTGTTTTTT	CASKGLGYGELFF
-	TRBD2	TRBV11-2	TRBJ2-5	TGTGCCAGCAACTTAGGGACTAGCGGGGGCCGGGAGGCCCAGTATTTC	CASNLGTSGGREAQYF
-	-	TRBV12-5	TRBJ2-3	TGTGCTAGTGGTTTGGGAGGGAGCCCGACTATCCCGAGCACTGATACGCAGTATTTT	CASGLGGSPTIPSTDTQYF
-	-	TRBV4-2	TRBJ1-1	TGTGCCAGCAGTCAAGAAGGCCTGGGGGCAAGTCGGCGAACTGAAGCTTTCTTT	CASSQEGLGASRRTEAFF
-	-	TRBV12-3/TRBV12-4	TRBJ1-1	TGTGCCAGCAGTGCCAGGGAAACTGAAGCTTTCTTT	CASSARETEAFF
once	-	TRBV12-3/TRBV12-4	TRBJ1-1	TGTGCCAGCAGTTCTCCCTGGACCGCCGTCACGGTAGCTTTCTTT	CASSSPWTAVTVAFF
-	TRBD2	TRBV6-2/TRBV6-3	TRBJ2-1	TGTGCCAGCAGCCAGGGACTAGGGGAGGGCGGGCCTTATAATGAGCAGTTCTTC	CASSQGLGEGGPYNEQFF
-	TRBD2	TRBV6-2/TRBV6-3	TRBJ2-2	TGTGCCAACAGTCTAACTAGCGGGAGGACCGGGGAGCTGCTTTTT	CANSLTSGRTGELLF
few	-	TRBV30	TRBJ2-7	TGTGCCTGGAGGCGATCTGGAATTTACGAGCAGTACTTC	CAWRRSGIYEQYF
many	TRBD2	TRBV12-3/TRBV12-4	TRBJ2-2	TGTGCCAGCAGTTTAGGGCTAGCGGGAGTAACCGGGGAGCTGTTTTTT	CASSLGLAGVTGELFF
-	-	TRBV6-5	TRBJ2-5	TGTGCCAGCAGTTACTCAGGGAAAGAGACCCAGTACTTC	CASSYSGKETQYF
-	-	TRBV5-8	TRBJ1-5	TGTGCCAGCAGCTTCGACAAGAATCAGCCCCAGCATTTT	CASSFDKNQPQHF
once	TRBD1	TRBV5-8	TRBJ2-7	TGTGCCAGCAGTCCACAGGGGTACGAGCGGTACTTC	CASSPQGYERYF
many	-	TRBV12-3/TRBV12-4	TRBJ2-4	TGTGCCAGCAGTTTAACGGATGGCAAAAACATTCAGTACTTC	CASSLTDGKNIQYF
-	TRBD2	TRBV7-2	TRBJ2-7	TGTGCCAGCAGCCCCAGACGACTAGCGGGAGGGTACGAGCAGTACTTC	CASSPRRLAGGYEQYF
-	TRBD1	TRBV11-2	TRBJ2-3	TGTGCCAGCAGCTGGACGCGACAGGGAAGGAGAGATACGCAGTATTTT	CASSWTRQGRRDTQYF
-	TRBD2	TRBV6-6	TRBJ2-5	TGTGCCAGCAGTTACTCTAACCAAGGACTAGCGGGAGTTCAGGAGACCCAGTACTTC	CASSYSNQGLAGVQETQYF
few	TRBD2	TRBV5-5	TRBJ2-5	TGTGCCAGCAATCTCGGACTAGCCGGGGGGCAGGAGACCCAGTACTTC	CASNLGLAGGQETQYF
few	-	TRBV6-5	TRBJ1-3	TGTGCCAGCAGTTACCAGGGGATCTCTGGAAACACCATATATTTT	CASSYQGISGNTIYF
few	TRBD1	TRBV5-4	TRBJ2-5	TGTGCCAGCAGCTCGTCAGCGGGACAGGGGGCCGAGACCCAGTACTTC	CASSSSAGQGAETQYF
-	-	TRBV4-3	TRBJ2-5	TGTGCCAGCAGCCAGCCTGGGGCACAGGTCGCGACCCAGTACTTC	CASSQPGAQVATQYF
few	-	TRBV12-5	TRBJ2-2	TGTGCTAGTGAACCCGGAGGGTCCGTTCGTTTCGGGACCGGGGAGCTGTTTTTT	CASEPGGSVRFGTGELFF
-	-	TRBV25-1	TRBJ1-2	TGTGCCAGCAGTGAATATGGGTATGGCTACACCTTC	CASSEYGYGYTF
many	-	TRBV12-3/TRBV12-4	TRBJ2-1	TGTGCCAGCAGTTTTCGGGCAGGGAAGCATGAGCAGTTCTTC	CASSFRAGKHEQFF
-	-	TRBV4-1	TRBJ1-5	TGCGCCAGCAGCCAAGAAGGGAGGAGGTTTCAGCACCAGCATTTT	CASSQEGRRFQHQHF
many	-	TRBV29-1	TRBJ2-5	TGCAGCGTGGCTGTGGGGGGAGAGACCCAGTACTTC	CSVAVGGETQYF
-	-	TRBV9	TRBJ2-1	TGTGCCAGCAGCGTTCAGGGGTTTAACTCCTACAATGAGCAGTTCTTC	CASSVQGFNSYNEQFF
-	-	TRBV11-2	TRBJ2-7	TGCGCCGGCAGCTTATCGTACCAATACGAGCAGTACTTC	CAGSLSYQYEQYF
-	-	TRBV4-1	TRBJ2-2	TGCGCCAGCAGCCCACGGGCCACCGGGGAGCTGTTTTTT	CASSPRATGELFF
many	-	TRBV1	TRBJ2-3	TGCACCAGCGGGGGACTAGCGGGAGGTGAATGCACAGATACGCAGTATTTT	CTSGGLAGGECTDTQYF
-	-	TRBV4-1	TRBJ2-5	TGCGCCAGCGGCCAGGCAGGGGGGCAAGAGACCCAGTACTTC	CASGQAGGQETQYF
many	-	TRBV4-3	TRBJ2-1	TGCGCCAGCAGCCAAGTTCTGGCGGGGACCTACAATGAGCAGTTCTTC	CASSQVLAGTYNEQFF
-	TRBD2	TRBV11-2	TRBJ2-1	TGTGCTAACAACTCTACCCGGGTGGGACTAGCGGGAGAGGGCACGAAGAATGAGCAGTTCTTC	CANNSTRVGLAGEGTKNEQFF
many	-	TRBV29-1	TRBJ2-2	TGCAGCGTTGGGAGTTCTGGCACCGGGGAGCTGTTTTTT	CSVGSSGTGELFF
many	-	TRBV12-3/TRBV12-4	TRBJ2-1	TGTGCCAGCGGGCTTTTCCATGAGCAGTTCTTC	CASGLFHEQFF
-	-	TRBV5-5	TRBJ1-5	TGTGCCAGCAGCTTGGCCGGCCCGGGGTTACAGCCCCAGCATTTT	CASSLAGPGLQPQHF
-	TRBD1	TRBV7-9	TRBJ2-1	TGTGCCAGCAGCTCCCCGACAGGGACGGGTATCAATGAGCAGTTCTTC	CASSSPTGTGINEQFF
-	TRBD2	TRBV4-3	TRBJ2-7	TGCGCCAGCAGCCCAGGTAAAATGAGCGGGAGTTTCGACGAGCAGTACTTC	CASSPGKMSGSFDEQYF
few	-	TRBV6-1	TRBJ1-1	TGTGCCAGCAGTGAAATCTGGACGGCGAACACTGAAGCTTTCTTT	CASSEIWTANTEAFF
-	TRBD2	TRBV10-3	TRBJ2-7	TGTGCCATCATTGAGTCAGGGACTAGCGGGACGAGATCCTACGAGCAGTATTTC	CAIIESGTSGTRSYEQYF
many	-	TRBV6-2/TRBV6-3	TRBJ2-5	TGTGCCAGCACTGGACAGCAAGAGACCCAGTACTTC	CASTGQQETQYF
few	-	TRBV6-1	TRBJ2-5	TGTGCCAGCAGCCACACCTACCAAGAGACCCAGTACTTC	CASSHTYQETQYF
once	TRBD1	TRBV6-1	TRBJ1-4	TGTGCAAGCAGTGCTCAGGGGGGAGGTGAAAAACTGTTTTTT	CASSAQGGGEKLFF
once	-	TRBV11-2	TRBJ1-1	TGTGCCAGCAGCTTAATTGGAGGGCCCGCTTTTACTGAAGCTTTGTTT	CASSLIGGPAFTEALF
-	-	TRBV6-2/TRBV6-3	TRBJ2-5	TGTGCCAGCAGTTATGCCGAGGGAGGAGAGACCCAGTACTTC	CASSYAEGGETQYF
many	TRBD2	TRBV4-3	TRBJ2-2	TGCGCCAGCAGCCAAGATCAAACTCCGGGACTAGCGGGAGATCACACCGGGGAGCTGTTTTTT	CASSQDQTPGLAGDHTGELFF
-	-	TRBV18	TRBJ2-4	TGTGTCAGCTCACCAGGAAACATTCAGTACTTC	CVSSPGNIQYF